The T cell receptor (beta chain) described here comes from a study of Ad26.COV2.S vaccination and SARS-CoV-2 variants. As for the study in general: Ad26.COV2.S was injected intramuscularly once or twice, 56 days apart. General study findings and limits: It was vaccine recipients, not placebo recipients, who had the higher spike-specific TCR breadth. Spike-specific responses of CD8+ and CD4+ T cells were reported to display substantial breadth after vaccination. Vaccinated and placebo-treated recipients had similar non-spike TCR breadth.

V lost 3 bases and J lost 6, with 26 bases in between. Per germline, CDR1 MRHNA and CDR2 SNTAGT. CDR3 length equals 19 residues. Concerning this clone itself: Its antigen is undetermined.

Treatment in this sample: some 20 received Ad26.COV2.S at low or high dose, single or two shots; a few received placebo; per-sample allocation not given. Sampling happened 63 days after the first vaccine or placebo injection. TCRdb's table, derived via immunoSEQ multiplex PCR, lists solely in-frame clones and lacks some. The sample records some 500,000 clones, 80% to 90% being singletons. The clonotype comes from a person aged 18-65 years who received the Ad26.COV2.S COVID-19 vaccine or a placebo. V is TRBV6-4 and J is TRBJ1-4; D is perhaps TRBD1 (5 bases). The sample consisted of peripheral blood, taken in a trial of Ad26.COV2.S vaccine versus placebo. The CDR3 protein is CASSELLGELGKPDEKLFF. The DNA for the CDR3 is TGTGCCAGCAGTGAACTATTGGGGGAGCTGGGGAAGCCGGATGAAAAACTGTTTTTT.